These 26 T cell receptor beta chains were sequenced from one sample in a study of blood T cell repertoires in COVID-19. Data came from immunoSEQ multiplex PCR; TCRdb stores just in-frame clones and leaves some out. Counted here are under 350,000 clones, 85% occurring once; the ten biggest clones make up just over 7%. The sequencing input was peripheral blood. These receptors were collected from a human donor in a cohort sampled during active COVID-19.

The chain employs TRBV27 and TRBJ2-7; 9 positions match TRBD1. The CDR3 spans 16 residues. J lost 2 bases, V lost 5 bases, and 10 bases had no gene match. Germline lookup yields CDR1 MNHEY and CDR2 SMNVEV (reference sequence). The CDR3 DNA is TGTGCCAGCAGTCTCACCGGGACAGGGATTCCCTACGAGCAGTACTTC. This encodes CASSLTGTGIPYEQYF.

This clone has just a few counts. The chain combines TRBV7-9 with TRBJ2-7, with D perhaps TRBD1 (6 bases). The CDR3 consists of 13 residues. V lost 1 base and J 6 bases, leaving 10 bases between the germline ends. In germline, CDR1 is SEHNR, CDR2 FQNEAQ (reference sequence). CDR3 residues: CASSLEGTPEQYF. In nucleotides, the CDR3 is TGTGCCAGCAGCTTAGAAGGGACACCCGAGCAGTACTTC.

This chain connects TRBV19 to TRBJ1-1; 9 nucleotides line up with TRBD1. Germline CDR1 LNHDA, CDR2 SQIVND (reference sequence). V lost 5 bases and J lost 10; bases outside the gene matches: 8. This CDR3 region has 13 residues. CDR3 amino acids: CASSLGQGIRAFF. The CDR3, as DNA: TGTGCCAGTAGTCTAGGACAGGGGATTCGAGCTTTCTTT.

The sample holds a few counts of this clone. The genes are TRBV25-1 and TRBJ1-1, with 7 bases aligning to TRBD1. Germline V CDR1 and CDR2: MGHDK, SYGVNS. The CDR3 is 15 residues long. V shed 4 bases and J 4 bases; nucleotides not matched to a gene: 9. CDR3: CASSALNRGGTEAFF. In DNA form, the CDR3 reads TGTGCCAGCAGTGCCTTAAACAGGGGCGGCACTGAAGCTTTCTTT.

The chain carries TRBV15 and TRBJ2-3; 10 bases map to TRBD2. CDR1 is LNHNV, CDR2 YYDKDF, per germline (reference sequence). This CDR3 spans 17 amino acids. Trimming took 5 bases from V and 3 from J; bases not matched to a gene: 11. CDR3 in amino acids: CATSSYAGLARTDTQYF. The CDR3 DNA is TGTGCCACCAGCTCCTATGCGGGACTAGCGAGGACAGATACGCAGTATTTT. The full variable domain, with the rest looked up from reference TRBV15 and TRBJ2-3, is DAMVIQNPRYQVTQFGKPVTLSCSQTLNHNVMYWYQQKSSQAPKLLFHYYDKDFNNEADTPDNFQSRRPNTSFCFLDIRSPGLGDTAMYLCATSSYAGLARTDTQYFGPGTRLTVL.

The chain couples TRBV5-4 to TRBJ2-5; the D gene is possibly TRBD2 (6 bases). Germline V gene data show CDR1 as SGHNT and CDR2 as YYREEE (reference sequence). The CDR3 sequence is 15 residues long. Trimming left V 4 bases short and J 5 bases short, with 18 bases between. The chain's CDR3 is CASSPTLGGRETQYF. The CDR3 DNA reads TGTGCCAGCAGCCCCACGCTTGGAGGGAGGGAGACCCAGTACTTC.

This chain joins TRBV27 and TRBJ1-4; D unclear. There are 17 residues in the CDR3. The V end lost 9 bases, the J end lost 2 bases, and 22 bases lay between the germline ends. Germline V lookup: CDR1 MNHEY, CDR2 SMNVEV (reference sequence). CDR3 sequence: CARWRAEVPMTNEKLFF. CDR3 in DNA: TGTGCCAGGTGGAGGGCTGAAGTCCCTATGACTAATGAAAAACTGTTTTTT.

In nucleotides, the CDR3 is TGCGCCAGCAGCTTGGACGCGGGACGAGAAACTGAAGCTTTCTTT. It codes for CASSLDAGRETEAFF. The chain carries TRBV5-1 and TRBJ1-1; maybe TRBD1 (5 bases). V was pared by 0 bases and J by 5 bases, with 14 bases between. CDR1 and CDR2 (germline): SGHRS, YFSETQ. The length of the CDR3 is 15 residues.

The chain recombines TRBV2 with TRBJ1-6; D gene unclear. Germline V gene lookup returns CDR1 SNHLY and CDR2 FYNNEI. This CDR3 is 17 amino acids long. The V and J ends lost 5 bases and 5 bases respectively, with 19 bases between them. The CDR3 sequence: CASSSQRSALDNSPLHF. CDR3 bases: TGTGCCAGCAGTAGTCAGCGTTCGGCTCTGGATAATTCACCCCTCCACTTT.

This clone was counted only a few times. The V and J genes are TRBV2 and TRBJ2-7; 9 bases align to TRBD1. Trimming removed 1 base from V and 3 bases from J; junction bases left unmatched: 4. The CDR3 extends over 15 amino acids. Germline V gene data show CDR1 as SNHLY and CDR2 as FYNNEI. The CDR3 DNA sequence: TGTGCCAGCAGTGAAGTTGGGACAGGGAACTACGAGCAGTACTTC. Translating it yields CASSEVGTGNYEQYF.

The genes are TRBV9 and TRBJ2-3; a possible D gene is TRBD2 (6 bases). V was trimmed by 7 bases and J by 0 bases, leaving 18 bases between them. This CDR3 is 16 amino acids long. The germline V gene has CDR1 SGDLS and CDR2 YYNGEE. The CDR3 sequence: CASGEGGGTSTDTQYF. For the CDR3, the DNA is TGTGCCAGCGGAGAGGGTGGGGGGACTAGCACAGATACGCAGTATTTT.

This rearrangement joins TRBV3-1 (or the pseudogene TRBV3-2) to TRBJ1-4; D is unresolved. From germline, CDR1 is LGHDT and CDR2 YNNKEL (reference sequence). V lost 1 base, J lost 4 bases, and 10 bases lay in between. The length of the CDR3 is 15 residues. As DNA, the CDR3 is TGTGCCAGCAGCCAAGGGCAAGGGAGTAATGAAAAACTGTTTTTT. Amino acid sequence: CASSQGQGSNEKLFF.

This chain connects TRBV19 to TRBJ1-2, with 8 bases identical to TRBD1. From germline, CDR1 is LNHDA and CDR2 SQIVND (reference sequence). This CDR3 is built from 14 residues. Germline trimming cut 7 bases from V and 7 bases from J; bases unmatched to any gene: 11. The CDR3 region has the DNA TGTGCCAGTAACCGAGGGGGGACAGGTTTTGGCTACACCTTC. Its translation: CASNRGGTGFGYTF.

In nucleotides, the CDR3 is TGTGCCACCAGGATAAAGGACAGGGGTTCCGGAAACACCATATATTTT. This gives the protein CATRIKDRGSGNTIYF. V is TRBV24-1 and J is TRBJ1-3, with 9 bases matching TRBD1. This CDR3 has 16 amino acids. The V gene's germline CDR1 is KGHDR and CDR2 SFDVKD. V dropped 7 bases and J dropped 4; count of bases not matched to a gene: 10.

With regard to this clone: The same CDR3 also results from other DNA sequences found in this sample. This rearrangement joins TRBV6-5 to TRBJ1-5, with D unclear. The V end was cut by 6 bases, the J end by 1 base, with 7 bases between. Germline CDR1 reads MNHEY; CDR2 reads SVGAGI. This CDR3 contains 13 residues. The CDR3 region is CASSLQSNQPQHF. The CDR3 coding sequence is TGTGCCAGCAGCCTACAGAGCAATCAGCCCCAGCATTTT.

This rearrangement joins TRBV5-8 to TRBJ1-1; D is ambiguous. The V end lost 5 bases, the J end lost 12 bases, and 20 bases lay between the germline ends. Germline assignment: CDR1 SGHTS and CDR2 YDEGEE. CDR3 length: 13 residues. The CDR3 coding sequence is TGTGCCAGCAGTTATGACACTCCGTACCGCACTTTCTTT. This sequence encodes CASSYDTPYRTFF.

This clone was picked up one time. Written as DNA, the CDR3 is TGTGCCAGCAGCTTTGGTCAAGCGGCCCAGGAGACCCAGTACTTC. Residues: CASSFGQAAQETQYF. The chain is built from TRBV7-3 and TRBJ2-5, with a tentative D call TRBD2 (5 bases). V was pared by 3 bases and J by 5 bases, with 16 bases between. Germline CDR1 reads SGHTA; CDR2 reads FQGTGA. The CDR3 covers 15 residues.

This clone has only one observation. The chain is built from TRBV6-5 and TRBJ1-2; D gene ambiguous. Germline-derived CDR1 and CDR2 are MNHEY and SVGAGI. The CDR3 loop spans 13 amino acids. The V end lost 4 bases, the J end lost 5 bases, and 11 bases lay between the germline ends. The CDR3 spells CASSSLTGYGYTF. CDR3 DNA: TGTGCCAGCAGTTCTCTAACGGGGTATGGCTACACCTTC.

The table lists this clone with a count of one. The chain employs TRBV19 and TRBJ1-5; tentative D call: TRBD1 (6 bases). The germline gives CDR1 LNHDA, CDR2 SQIVND (reference sequence). The V end lost 7 bases, the J end lost 3 bases, and 13 bases lay between the germline ends. This CDR3 is 14 amino acids long. Here the CDR3 DNA reads TGTGCCAGTACCACCGGGACAATCAATCAGCCCCAGCATTTT. This translates into CASTTGTINQPQHF.

V and J are TRBV9 and TRBJ2-3, with TRBD2 identical over 8 bases. The length of the CDR3 is 16 residues. The V gene end was trimmed by 0 bases and the J gene end by 0 bases; junction bases not matched to a gene: 3. From germline, CDR1 is SGDLS and CDR2 YYNGEE. DNA for the CDR3: TGTGCCAGCAGCGTAGGGGCTAGCGGGAGCACAGATACGCAGTATTTT. It is translated as CASSVGASGSTDTQYF.

The J gene is TRBJ1-1, the V gene TRBV15, with D unclear. Germline V CDR1 and CDR2: LNHNV, YYDKDF (reference sequence). The CDR3 contains 15 residues. V lost 2 bases and J lost 1, with 11 bases in between. The CDR3 nucleotides are TGTGCCACCAGCAGAAGCGGGGAGAGGAACACTGAAGCTTTCTTT. This sequence encodes CATSRSGERNTEAFF.

With respect to this clone: The sample holds other DNA sequences that translate to the same CDR3. J is TRBJ1-5 and V is TRBV6-1, with TRBD1 as a possible D gene (5 bases). CDR1 and CDR2 (germline): MNHNS, SASEGT. Trimming pared 3 bases from V and 6 bases from J, leaving 9 bases between. The CDR3 covers 13 residues. This CDR3 reads CASSDQGGQPQHF. DNA for the CDR3: TGTGCCAGCAGTGATCAGGGAGGTCAGCCCCAGCATTTT.

CDR3 residues: CASSYSGTQTSGYTF. The CDR3 DNA reads as TGTGCCAGCAGTTACTCGGGCACCCAAACCTCTGGCTACACCTTC. The chain recombines TRBV6-5 with TRBJ1-2, with D uncertain. Trimming removed 0 bases at V and 7 bases at J, with 15 bases between. The CDR3 runs 15 residues. Germline lookup yields CDR1 MNHEY and CDR2 SVGAGI.

This clone was counted only a few times. This chain links TRBV9 with TRBJ2-3, with D uncertain. The CDR3 has 12 amino acids. Germline V gene data show CDR1 as SGDLS and CDR2 as YYNGEE. V gave up 4 bases and J gave up 2 bases, with 5 bases separating them. The CDR3, as DNA: TGTGCCAGCAGCTTTAACACAGATACGCAGTATTTT. It encodes CASSFNTDTQYF. Filled out from reference TRBV9 and TRBJ2-3, the complete variable domain reads DSGVTQTPKHLITATGQRVTLRCSPRSGDLSVYWYQQSLDQGLQFLIQYYNGEERAKGNILERFSAQQFPDLHSELNLSSLELGDSALYFCASSFNTDTQYFGPGTRLTVL.

This clone has only one observation. This chain joins TRBV24-1 and TRBJ2-4; tentatively, D is TRBD1 (5 bases). The V gene lost 4 bases and the J gene lost 3 bases, with 15 bases spanning the gap. The CDR3 consists of 16 residues. CDR1 is KGHDR, CDR2 SFDVKD, per germline. The DNA of the CDR3 is TGTGCCACCAGTGACACGACAGCCGCAGGCAAAAACATTCAGTACTTC. As protein: CATSDTTAAGKNIQYF.

The chain carries TRBV2 and TRBJ1-4; a possible D gene is TRBD1 (6 bases). The V and J ends lost 6 bases and 0 bases respectively, with 11 bases between them. Germline-derived CDR1 and CDR2 are SNHLY and FYNNEI. The CDR3 length is 15 residues. CDR3: CASRAQGATNEKLFF. CDR3 sequence (DNA): TGTGCCAGCAGGGCACAGGGCGCAACTAATGAAAAACTGTTTTTT.